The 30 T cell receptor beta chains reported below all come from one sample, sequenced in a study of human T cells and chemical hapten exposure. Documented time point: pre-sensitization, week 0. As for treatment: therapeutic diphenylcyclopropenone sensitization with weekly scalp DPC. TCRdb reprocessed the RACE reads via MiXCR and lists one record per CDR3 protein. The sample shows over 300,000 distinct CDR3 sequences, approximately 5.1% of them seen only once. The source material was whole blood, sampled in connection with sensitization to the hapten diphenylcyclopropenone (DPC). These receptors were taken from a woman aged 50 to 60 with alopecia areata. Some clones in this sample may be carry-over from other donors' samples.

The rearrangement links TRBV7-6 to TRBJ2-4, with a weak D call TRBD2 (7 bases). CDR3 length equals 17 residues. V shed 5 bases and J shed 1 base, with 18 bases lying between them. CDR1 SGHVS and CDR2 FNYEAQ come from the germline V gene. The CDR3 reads CASSLEGGARAKNIQYF. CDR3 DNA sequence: TGTGCCAGCAGCCTAGAGGGGGGGGCGAGGGCCAAAAACATTCAGTACTTC.

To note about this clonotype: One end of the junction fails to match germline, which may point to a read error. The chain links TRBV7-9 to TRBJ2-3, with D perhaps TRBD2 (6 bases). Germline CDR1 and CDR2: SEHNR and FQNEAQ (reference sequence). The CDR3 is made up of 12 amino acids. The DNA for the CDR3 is TGTGCCTGCAGCGGGAGCACAGATACGCAGTATTTT. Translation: CACSGSTDTQYF.

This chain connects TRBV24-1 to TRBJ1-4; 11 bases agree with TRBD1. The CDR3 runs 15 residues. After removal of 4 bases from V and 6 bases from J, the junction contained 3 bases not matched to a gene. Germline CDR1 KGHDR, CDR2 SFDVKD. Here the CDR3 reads CATSERTGGHEKLFF. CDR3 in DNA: TGTGCCACCAGTGAGCGGACAGGGGGCCATGAAAAACTGTTTTTT.

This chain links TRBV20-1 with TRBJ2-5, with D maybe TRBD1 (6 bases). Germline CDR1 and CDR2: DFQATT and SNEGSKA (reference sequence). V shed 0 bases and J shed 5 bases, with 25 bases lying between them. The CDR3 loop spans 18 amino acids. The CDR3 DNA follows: TGCAGTGCTAGAGAATGGGAACCGTCGCAGGGGCCCACCGAGACCCAGTACTTC. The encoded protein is CSAREWEPSQGPTETQYF.

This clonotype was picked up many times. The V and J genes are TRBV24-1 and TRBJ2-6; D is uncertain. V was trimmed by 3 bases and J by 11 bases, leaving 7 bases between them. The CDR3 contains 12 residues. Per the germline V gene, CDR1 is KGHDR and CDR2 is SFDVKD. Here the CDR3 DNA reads TGTGCCACCAGTGATGAAGGGTACGTCCTGACTTTC. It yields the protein CATSDEGYVLTF.

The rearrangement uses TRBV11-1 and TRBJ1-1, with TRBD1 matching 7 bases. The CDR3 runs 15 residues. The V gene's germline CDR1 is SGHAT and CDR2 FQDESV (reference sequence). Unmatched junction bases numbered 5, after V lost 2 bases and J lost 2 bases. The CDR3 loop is CASSLNEGANTEAFF. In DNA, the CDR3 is TGTGCCAGCAGCTTAAACGAGGGGGCCAACACTGAAGCTTTCTTT.

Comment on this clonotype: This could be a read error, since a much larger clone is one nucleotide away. This CDR3 reads CASSFDMSSYNEQFF. The CDR3 DNA is TGCGCCAGCAGCTTTGACATGAGCTCCTACAATGAGCAGTTCTTC. The V gene is TRBV5-1, the J gene TRBJ2-1, with D unclear. CDR1 and CDR2 from the germline V gene are SGHRS and YFSETQ. CDR3 length equals 15 residues. Deletions cut 2 bases from V and 0 bases from J, with 9 bases between.

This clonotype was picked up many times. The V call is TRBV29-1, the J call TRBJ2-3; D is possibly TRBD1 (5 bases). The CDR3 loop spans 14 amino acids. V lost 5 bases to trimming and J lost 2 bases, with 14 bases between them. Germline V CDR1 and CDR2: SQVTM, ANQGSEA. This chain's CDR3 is CSVLQVALTDTQYF. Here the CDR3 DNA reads TGCAGCGTTTTACAGGTAGCCCTCACAGATACGCAGTATTTT.

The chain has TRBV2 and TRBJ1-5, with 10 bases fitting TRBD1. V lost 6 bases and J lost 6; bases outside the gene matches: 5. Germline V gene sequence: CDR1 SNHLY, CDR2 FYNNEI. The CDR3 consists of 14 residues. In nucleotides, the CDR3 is TGTGCCAGCAGGAGACAGGGGGCTGTTCAGCCCCAGCATTTT. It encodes CASRRQGAVQPQHF.

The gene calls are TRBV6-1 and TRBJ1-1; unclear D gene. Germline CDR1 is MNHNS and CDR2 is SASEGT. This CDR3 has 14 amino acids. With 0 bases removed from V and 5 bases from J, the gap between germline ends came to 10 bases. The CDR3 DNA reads TGTGCCAGCAGTGAAGCGCCCCGGGTAACTGAAGCTTTCTTT. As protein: CASSEAPRVTEAFF.

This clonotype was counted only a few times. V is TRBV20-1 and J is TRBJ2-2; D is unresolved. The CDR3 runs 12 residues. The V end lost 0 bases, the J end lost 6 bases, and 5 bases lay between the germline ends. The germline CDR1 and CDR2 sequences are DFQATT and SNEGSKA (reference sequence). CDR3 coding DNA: TGCAGTGCTAGAGATGGTCCCGGGGAGCTGTTTTTT. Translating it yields CSARDGPGELFF.

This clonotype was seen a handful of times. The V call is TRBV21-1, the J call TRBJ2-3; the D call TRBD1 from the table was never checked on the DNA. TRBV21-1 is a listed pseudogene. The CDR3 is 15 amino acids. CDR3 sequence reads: CASARQGPFTDTQYF. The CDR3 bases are TGTGCCAGCGCAAGACAGGGGCCTTTCACAGATACGCAGTATTTT.

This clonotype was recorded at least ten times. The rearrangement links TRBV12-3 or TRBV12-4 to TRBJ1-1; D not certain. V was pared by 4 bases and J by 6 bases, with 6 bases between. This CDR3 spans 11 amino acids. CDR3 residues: CASSYGAEAFF. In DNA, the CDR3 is TGTGCCAGCAGTTATGGGGCTGAAGCTTTCTTT.

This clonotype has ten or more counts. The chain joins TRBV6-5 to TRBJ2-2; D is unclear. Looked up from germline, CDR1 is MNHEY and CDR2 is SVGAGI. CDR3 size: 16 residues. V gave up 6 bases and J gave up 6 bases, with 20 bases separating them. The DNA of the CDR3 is TGTGCCAGCAGCATGTTCGAGAGGTCGGGTGCCGGGGAGCTGTTTTTT. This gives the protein CASSMFERSGAGELFF.

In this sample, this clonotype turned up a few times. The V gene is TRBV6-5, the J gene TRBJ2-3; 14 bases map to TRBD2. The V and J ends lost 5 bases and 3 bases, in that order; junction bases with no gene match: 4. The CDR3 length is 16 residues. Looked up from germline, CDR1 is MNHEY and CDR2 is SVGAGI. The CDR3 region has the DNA TGTGCCAGCAGTGGACTAGCGGGAGGTGAAACAGATACGCAGTATTTT. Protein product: CASSGLAGGETDTQYF.

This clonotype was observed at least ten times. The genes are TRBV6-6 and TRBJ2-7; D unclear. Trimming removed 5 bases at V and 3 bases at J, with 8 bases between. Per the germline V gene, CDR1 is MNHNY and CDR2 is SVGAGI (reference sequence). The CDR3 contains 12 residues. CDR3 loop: CASSGVRYEQYF. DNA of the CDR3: TGTGCCAGCAGTGGAGTACGCTACGAGCAGTACTTC.

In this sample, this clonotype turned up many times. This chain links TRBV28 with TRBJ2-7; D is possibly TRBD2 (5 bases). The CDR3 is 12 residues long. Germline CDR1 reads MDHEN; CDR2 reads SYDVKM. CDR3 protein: CAAAPSSYEQYF. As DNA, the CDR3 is TGTGCAGCGGCGCCTAGCTCCTACGAGCAGTACTTC.

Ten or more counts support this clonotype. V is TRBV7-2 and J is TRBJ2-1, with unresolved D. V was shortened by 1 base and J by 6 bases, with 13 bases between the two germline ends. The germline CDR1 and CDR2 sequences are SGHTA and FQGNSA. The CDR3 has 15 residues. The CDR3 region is CASSLGWTSSNEQFF. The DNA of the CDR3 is TGTGCCAGCAGCTTAGGGTGGACCTCAAGCAATGAGCAGTTCTTC.

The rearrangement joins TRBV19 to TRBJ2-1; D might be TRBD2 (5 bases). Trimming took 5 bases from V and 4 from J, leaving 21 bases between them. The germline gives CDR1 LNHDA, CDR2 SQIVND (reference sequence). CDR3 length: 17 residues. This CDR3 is CASSSRSQVRGYNEQFF. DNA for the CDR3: TGTGCCAGTAGTTCCCGTTCTCAGGTACGGGGATACAATGAGCAGTTCTTC.

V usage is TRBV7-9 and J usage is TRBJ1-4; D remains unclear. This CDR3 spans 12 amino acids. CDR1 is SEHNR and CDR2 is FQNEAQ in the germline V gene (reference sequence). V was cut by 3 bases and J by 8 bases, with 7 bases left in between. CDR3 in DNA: TGTGCCAGCAGCTTTGAAGGGGAAAAACTGTTTTTT. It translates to CASSFEGEKLFF.

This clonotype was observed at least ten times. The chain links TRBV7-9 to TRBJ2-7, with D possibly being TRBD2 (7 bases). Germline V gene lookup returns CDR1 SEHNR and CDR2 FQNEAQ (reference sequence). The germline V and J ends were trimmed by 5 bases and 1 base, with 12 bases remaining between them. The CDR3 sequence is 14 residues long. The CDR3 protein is CASSGGGPSYEQYF. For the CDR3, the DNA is TGTGCCAGCAGCGGGGGGGGCCCGTCCTACGAGCAGTACTTC.

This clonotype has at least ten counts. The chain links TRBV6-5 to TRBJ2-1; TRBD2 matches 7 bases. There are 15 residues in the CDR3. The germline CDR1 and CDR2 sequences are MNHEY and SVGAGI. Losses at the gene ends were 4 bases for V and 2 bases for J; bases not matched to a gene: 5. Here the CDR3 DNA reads TGTGCCAGCAGTTTGGCGCTAGCGGCCTACAATGAGCAGTTCTTC. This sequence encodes CASSLALAAYNEQFF.

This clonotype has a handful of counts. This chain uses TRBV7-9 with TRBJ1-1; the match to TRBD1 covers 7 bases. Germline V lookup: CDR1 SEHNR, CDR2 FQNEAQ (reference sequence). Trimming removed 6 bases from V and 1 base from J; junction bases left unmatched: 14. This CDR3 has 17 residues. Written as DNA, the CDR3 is TGTGCCAGCAGGTCACCCGGGACAGTGGGGACGAACACTGAAGCTTTCTTT. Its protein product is CASRSPGTVGTNTEAFF. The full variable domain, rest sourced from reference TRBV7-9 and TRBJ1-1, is DTGVSQNPRHKITKRGQNVTFRCDPISEHNRLYWYRQTLGQGPEFLTYFQNEAQLEKSRLLSDRFSAERPKGSFSTLEIQRTEQGDSAMYLCASRSPGTVGTNTEAFFGQGTRLTVV.

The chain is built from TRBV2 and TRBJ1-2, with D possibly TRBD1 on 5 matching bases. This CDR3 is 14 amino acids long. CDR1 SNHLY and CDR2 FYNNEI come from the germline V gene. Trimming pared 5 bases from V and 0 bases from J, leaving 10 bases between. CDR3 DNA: TGTGCCAGCAGTCTAGGGGACGCTAACTATGGCTACACCTTC. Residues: CASSLGDANYGYTF.

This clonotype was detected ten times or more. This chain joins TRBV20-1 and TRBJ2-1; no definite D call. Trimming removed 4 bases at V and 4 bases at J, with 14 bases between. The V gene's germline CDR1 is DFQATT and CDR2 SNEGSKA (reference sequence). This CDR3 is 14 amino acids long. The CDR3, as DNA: TGCAGTGCTACCTCCCGGCTGGGGTACAATGAGCAGTTCTTC. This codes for CSATSRLGYNEQFF.

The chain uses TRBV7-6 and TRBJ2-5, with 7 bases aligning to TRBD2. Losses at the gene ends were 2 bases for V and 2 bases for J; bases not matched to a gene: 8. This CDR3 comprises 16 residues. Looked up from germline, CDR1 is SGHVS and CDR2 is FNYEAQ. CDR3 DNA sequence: TGTGCCAGCAGCTTATGGGGGAGGGCCACGCAAGAGACCCAGTACTTC. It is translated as CASSLWGRATQETQYF. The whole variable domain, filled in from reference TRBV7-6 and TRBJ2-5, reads GAGVSQSPRYKVTKRGQDVALRCDPISGHVSLYWYRQALGQGPEFLTYFNYEAQQDKSGLPNDRFSAERPEGSISTLTIQRTEQRDSAMYRCASSLWGRATQETQYFGPGTRLLVL.

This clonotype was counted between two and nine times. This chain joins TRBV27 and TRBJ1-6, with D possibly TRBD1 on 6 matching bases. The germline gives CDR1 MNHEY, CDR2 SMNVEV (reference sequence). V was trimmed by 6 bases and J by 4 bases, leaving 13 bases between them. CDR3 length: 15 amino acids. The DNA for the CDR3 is TGTGCCAGCAGCCCTAGGACAGATTATAATTCACCCCTCCACTTT. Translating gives CASSPRTDYNSPLHF.

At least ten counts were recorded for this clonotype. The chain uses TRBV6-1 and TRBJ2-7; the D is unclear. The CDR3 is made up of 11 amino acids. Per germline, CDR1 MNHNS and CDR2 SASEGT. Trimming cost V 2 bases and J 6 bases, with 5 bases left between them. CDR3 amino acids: CASSEWAEQYF. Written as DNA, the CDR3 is TGTGCCAGCAGTGAATGGGCCGAGCAGTACTTC.

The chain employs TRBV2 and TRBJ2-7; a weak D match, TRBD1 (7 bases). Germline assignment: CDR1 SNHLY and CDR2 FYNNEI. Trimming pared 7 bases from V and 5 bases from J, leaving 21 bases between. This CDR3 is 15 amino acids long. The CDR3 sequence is CASTRRGPTAHEQYF. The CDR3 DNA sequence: TGTGCCAGCACCAGGAGGGGGCCGACGGCCCACGAGCAGTACTTC.

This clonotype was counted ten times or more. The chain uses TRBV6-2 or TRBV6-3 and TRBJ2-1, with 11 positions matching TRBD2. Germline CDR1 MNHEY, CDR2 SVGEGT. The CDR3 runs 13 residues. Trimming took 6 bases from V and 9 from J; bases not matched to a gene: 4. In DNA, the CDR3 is TGTGCCAGCAGGCTAGCGGGAGGTGGTGAGCAGTTCTTC. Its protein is CASRLAGGGEQFF.